The 28 T cell receptor beta chains listed next were all sequenced from one sample in a study of T cells in Graves' hyperthyroidism and ophthalmopathy. TCR beta CDR3 region amplification was performed from RNA transcripts. The primer set for the first-round RT-PCR of the TCR CDR3 was HTBI. Each CDR3 protein gets one entry after TCRdb re-called the multiplex PCR reads with MiXCR. Of 550,000 to 800,000 distinct CDR3 sequences in the sample, 17% are singletons; the top ten hold around 15%. Input material: blood. Every receptor here comes from a man aged 50-60 years with Graves' hyperthyroidism.

The chain combines TRBV4-1 with TRBJ1-1, with D possibly TRBD1 on 6 matching bases. V lost 1 base and J 3 bases, leaving 12 bases between the germline ends. The CDR3 is 15 residues long. CDR1 and CDR2 from the germline V gene are MGHRA and YSYEKL. The CDR3 protein is CASSQARGVDTEAFF. CDR3 sequence (DNA): TGCGCCAGCAGCCAAGCCAGGGGCGTTGACACTGAAGCTTTCTTT.

This clonotype was detected many times. CDR3 bases: TGTGCCAGTGCATCAGGCTTAAGCACAGATACGCAGTATTTT. This codes for CASASGLSTDTQYF. The chain joins TRBV11-2 to TRBJ2-3; D remains ambiguous. There are 14 residues in the CDR3. The V gene's germline CDR1 is SGHAT and CDR2 FQNNGV. Trimming cost V 9 bases and J 0 bases, with 13 bases left between them.

This clonotype was recorded at least ten times. V usage is TRBV24-1 and J usage is TRBJ1-1; the D is unclear. Trimming stripped 5 bases from V and 3 bases from J, with 9 bases between. The CDR3 consists of 13 residues. Looked up from germline, CDR1 is KGHDR and CDR2 is SFDVKD. In nucleotides, the CDR3 is TGTGCCACCAGTGCGGTGGATCACACTGAAGCTTTCTTT. This sequence encodes CATSAVDHTEAFF.

The sample holds a few counts of this clonotype. The rearrangement links TRBV6-2 or TRBV6-3 to TRBJ2-1; TRBD2 aligns across 14 bases. J gave up 3 bases and V 2 bases, and 21 bases lay outside the gene matches. The CDR3 is 23 residues long. Germline V gives CDR1 MNHEY, CDR2 SVGEGT. The CDR3 protein is CASSYPFNPGLAGDKPYYNEQFF. Here the CDR3 DNA reads TGTGCCAGCAGTTACCCCTTTAACCCGGGACTAGCGGGAGACAAACCCTACTACAATGAGCAGTTCTTC.

V gene TRBV25-1 combines with J gene TRBJ1-6, with 10 bases identical to TRBD1. J was trimmed by 8 bases and V by 8 bases; bases with no gene match: 3. CDR3 length equals 13 residues. Per germline, CDR1 MGHDK and CDR2 SYGVNS. This CDR3 reads CASCDRGHSPLHF. CDR3 bases: TGTGCCAGCTGCGACAGGGGGCATTCACCCCTCCACTTT.

This clonotype has a count of ten or more. This chain links TRBV24-1 with TRBJ2-7; 8 nucleotides align to TRBD2. V lost 3 bases to trimming and J lost 0 bases; unmatched junction nucleotides: 0. This CDR3 is built from 14 residues. CDR1 and CDR2 (germline): KGHDR, SFDVKD. CDR3: CATSDSGGSYEQYF. CDR3 in DNA: TGTGCCACCAGTGATAGCGGGGGCTCCTACGAGCAGTACTTC.

This clonotype was observed a handful of times. The rearrangement links TRBV15 to TRBJ1-2; D is undetermined. Germline-derived CDR1 and CDR2 are LNHNV and YYDKDF (reference sequence). Trimming stripped 1 base from V and 4 bases from J, with 10 bases between. The CDR3 extends over 14 amino acids. CDR3: CATSRGQVGYGYTF. CDR3 DNA: TGTGCCACCAGCAGAGGCCAGGTCGGCTATGGCTACACCTTC.

This chain uses TRBV5-1 with TRBJ2-1; 7 bases are shared with TRBD2. V lost 0 bases to trimming and J lost 9 bases; unmatched junction nucleotides: 9. The V gene's germline CDR1 is SGHRS and CDR2 YFSETQ. CDR3 length: 15 amino acids. CDR3 region: CASSLGWEGNGEQFF. CDR3 sequence (DNA): TGCGCCAGCAGCTTGGGGTGGGAGGGAAACGGTGAGCAGTTCTTC.

This clonotype was picked up many times. The J gene is TRBJ1-1, the V gene TRBV14; D is possibly TRBD1 (6 bases). The V gene's germline CDR1 is SGHDN and CDR2 FVKESK. Between the trimmed V and J ends, which lost 4 bases and 8 bases, there was a span of 14 bases. There are 13 residues in the CDR3. In DNA, the CDR3 is TGTGCCAGCAGCCGACGAGAGGACAGCGAAGCTTTCTTT. Protein sequence: CASSRREDSEAFF.

This clonotype was seen ten or more times. The chain joins TRBV30 to TRBJ2-3, with D possibly being TRBD1 (6 bases). The CDR3 sequence is 13 residues long. Trimming took off 4 bases at V and 3 bases at J, with 11 bases between the two ends. Per the germline V gene, CDR1 is GTSNPN and CDR2 is SVGIG (reference sequence). The CDR3 sequence: CAWTRGATDTQYF. DNA for the CDR3: TGTGCCTGGACCAGGGGAGCGACAGATACGCAGTATTTT.

A few counts support this clonotype. The chain combines TRBV6-1 with TRBJ1-1; D is unresolved. This CDR3 contains 13 residues. V dropped 7 bases and J dropped 2 bases, with 11 bases sitting between them. CDR1 and CDR2 from the germline V gene are MNHNS and SASEGT. In DNA form, the CDR3 reads TGTGCCAGCACCCCCGGCCGTAACACTGAAGCTTTCTTT. It specifies CASTPGRNTEAFF.

The sample holds many counts of this clonotype. The chain couples TRBV7-8 to TRBJ1-1; D unclear. Germline CDR1 reads SGHVS; CDR2 reads FQNEAQ. V was pared by 1 base and J by 2 bases, with 17 bases between. CDR3 length: 17 amino acids. The CDR3 DNA reads as TGTGCCAGCAGCTTAGAGAGGGTCAGAAAACCCAACACTGAAGCTTTCTTT. This sequence encodes CASSLERVRKPNTEAFF.

In this sample, this clonotype turned up many times. V is TRBV6-5 and J is TRBJ2-6; D uncertain. Trimming took off 2 bases at V and 1 base at J, with 6 bases between the two ends. Germline-derived CDR1 and CDR2 are MNHEY and SVGAGI. This CDR3 spans 15 amino acids. CDR3 in amino acids: CASSYLLSGANVLTF. In DNA, the CDR3 is TGTGCCAGCAGTTACCTCCTATCTGGGGCCAACGTCCTGACTTTC.

The chain uses TRBV3-1 and TRBJ1-2; D not certain. The CDR3 totals 14 residues. The germline CDR1 and CDR2 sequences are LGHDT and YNNKEL (reference sequence). V lost 0 bases and J 3 bases, leaving 8 bases between the germline ends. The DNA of the CDR3 is TGTGCCAGCAGCCAAGATGTGCTGGACTATGGCTACACCTTC. Translated, it gives CASSQDVLDYGYTF.

This clonotype was detected many times. The chain combines TRBV2 with TRBJ2-4; D remains ambiguous. V was shortened by 6 bases and J by 1 base, with 4 bases between the two germline ends. The CDR3 covers 12 residues. Germline V lookup: CDR1 SNHLY, CDR2 FYNNEI. As DNA, the CDR3 is TGTGCCAGCAGAGGGGCCAAAAACATTCAGTACTTC. It specifies CASRGAKNIQYF.

This rearrangement joins TRBV2 to TRBJ2-7, with a tentative D call TRBD1 (7 bases). The CDR3 extends over 14 amino acids. Trimming removed 5 bases at V and 6 bases at J, with 17 bases between. Germline V lookup: CDR1 SNHLY, CDR2 FYNNEI. The CDR3 coding sequence is TGTGCCAGCAGTTTAGGGGGGACAGTTCGCGAGCAGTACTTC. Its translation: CASSLGGTVREQYF.

This clonotype was seen a handful of times. The chain carries TRBV4-1 and TRBJ2-6; 7 bases are a match to TRBD1. This CDR3 has 18 amino acids. The trim removed 2 bases at V and 0 bases at J, leaving 7 bases unmatched. The germline gives CDR1 MGHRA, CDR2 YSYEKL. CDR3 coding DNA: TGCGCCAGCAGCCAAATTTGGGCAGGGGGCTCTGGGGCCAACGTCCTGACTTTC. Its translation: CASSQIWAGGSGANVLTF.

The sample holds many counts of this clonotype. The chain joins TRBV7-2 to TRBJ2-7; D gene unclear. V was shortened by 0 bases and J by 6 bases, with 9 bases between the two germline ends. The CDR3 consists of 13 residues. CDR1 and CDR2 from the germline V gene are SGHTA and FQGNSA. The CDR3 here is CASSLAEASEQYF. CDR3 nucleotides: TGTGCCAGCAGCTTAGCAGAGGCGAGCGAGCAGTACTTC.

This clonotype was seen at least ten times. The chain has TRBV27 and TRBJ2-1; TRBD1 matches 9 bases. In germline, CDR1 is MNHEY, CDR2 SMNVEV (reference sequence). The CDR3 loop spans 17 amino acids. With 5 bases clipped from V and 0 bases from J, the junction kept 8 bases outside the gene matches. This CDR3 is CASSAWTGDSSYNEQFF. In nucleotides, the CDR3 is TGTGCCAGCAGTGCTTGGACAGGGGACAGCTCCTACAATGAGCAGTTCTTC.

The table lists this clonotype with many counts. The rearrangement links TRBV6-1 to TRBJ1-5; D gene unclear. This CDR3 spans 13 amino acids. Germline V gives CDR1 MNHNS, CDR2 SASEGT. Between the trimmed V and J ends, which lost 5 bases and 7 bases, there was a span of 12 bases. The CDR3 sequence is CASSTVLGQPQHF. CDR3 bases: TGTGCCAGCAGTACAGTGCTCGGGCAGCCCCAGCATTTT.

This chain links TRBV2 with TRBJ2-5; D not certain. Per germline, CDR1 SNHLY and CDR2 FYNNEI. V was cut by 6 bases and J by 1 base, with 12 bases left in between. The CDR3 extends over 14 amino acids. CDR3 nucleotide sequence: TGTGCCAGCAGGTTAGAAGACACCCAAGAGACCCAGTACTTC. Its translation is CASRLEDTQETQYF.

Ten or more counts support this clonotype. The chain uses TRBV19 and TRBJ2-3, with TRBD2 matching 14 bases. V was pared by 5 bases and J by 4 bases, with 11 bases of the junction left unmatched. Per germline, CDR1 LNHDA and CDR2 SQIVND (reference sequence). CDR3 size: 18 residues. CDR3: CASSPQPGLAGAADTQYF. The DNA of the CDR3 is TGTGCCAGTAGTCCTCAACCGGGACTAGCGGGAGCCGCAGATACGCAGTATTTT.

This clonotype was picked up a small number of times. The chain combines TRBV6-2 or TRBV6-3 with TRBJ2-7, with D hard to call. V was pared by 0 bases and J by 5 bases, with 11 bases between. The CDR3 sequence is 14 residues long. Germline CDR1 MNHEY, CDR2 SVGEGT. The CDR3 DNA reads as TGTGCCAGCAGTTACTCGGGCACGAACCACGAGCAGTACTTC. This sequence encodes CASSYSGTNHEQYF.

This clonotype occurred many times. The rearrangement uses TRBV7-2 and TRBJ1-6; TRBD1 might be the D (6 bases). Germline-derived CDR1 and CDR2 are SGHTA and FQGNSA. CDR3 length: 17 residues. V lost 5 bases and J lost 6, with 20 bases in between. The CDR3 loop is CASSPGQSRPSNSPLHF. CDR3 DNA sequence: TGTGCCAGCAGCCCAGGACAGTCCCGGCCGAGTAATTCACCCCTCCACTTT.

In regard to this clonotype: A much larger clone differs by one base, so this may be a read error. This chain joins TRBV3-1 and TRBJ2-4; D uncertain. The CDR3 spans 12 residues. V lost 0 bases and J 7 bases, leaving 4 bases between the germline ends. CDR1 is LGHDT and CDR2 is YNNKEL in the germline V gene (reference sequence). The CDR3 region is CASSQESNIQYF. The DNA for the CDR3 is TGTGCCAGCAGCCAAGAATCGAACATTCAGTACTTC.

This clonotype was detected only a few times. The chain couples TRBV28 to TRBJ1-5; 10 bases fit TRBD1. Looked up from germline, CDR1 is MDHEN and CDR2 is SYDVKM. The CDR3 is 19 amino acids. V dropped 6 bases and J dropped 2; count of bases not matched to a gene: 16. In DNA, the CDR3 is TGTGCCAGCAGCATTCTCTTGGACAGGGGGGGGTGGGGCAATCAGCCCCAGCATTTT. Translation gives CASSILLDRGGWGNQPQHF.

V and J are TRBV30 and TRBJ2-5; TRBD2 agrees at 8 bases. Germline values: CDR1 GTSNPN, CDR2 SVGIG (reference sequence). With V trimmed by 1 base and J by 7 bases, 5 bases remained unmatched. The CDR3 is 13 residues long. The CDR3, as DNA: TGTGCCTGGAGTGGTAGCGGGACTGGGACCCAGTACTTC. It is translated as CAWSGSGTGTQYF.

The sample holds a few counts of this clonotype. CDR3 nucleotide sequence: TGCAGTGCTAGAGCCGATACTAGCGGGGCCTACAATGAGCAGTTCTTC. Translation: CSARADTSGAYNEQFF. The chain carries TRBV20-1 and TRBJ2-1; TRBD2 agrees at 10 bases. This CDR3 is built from 16 residues. V shed 1 base and J 2 bases; nucleotides not matched to a gene: 5. Germline V lookup: CDR1 DFQATT, CDR2 SNEGSKA (reference sequence).